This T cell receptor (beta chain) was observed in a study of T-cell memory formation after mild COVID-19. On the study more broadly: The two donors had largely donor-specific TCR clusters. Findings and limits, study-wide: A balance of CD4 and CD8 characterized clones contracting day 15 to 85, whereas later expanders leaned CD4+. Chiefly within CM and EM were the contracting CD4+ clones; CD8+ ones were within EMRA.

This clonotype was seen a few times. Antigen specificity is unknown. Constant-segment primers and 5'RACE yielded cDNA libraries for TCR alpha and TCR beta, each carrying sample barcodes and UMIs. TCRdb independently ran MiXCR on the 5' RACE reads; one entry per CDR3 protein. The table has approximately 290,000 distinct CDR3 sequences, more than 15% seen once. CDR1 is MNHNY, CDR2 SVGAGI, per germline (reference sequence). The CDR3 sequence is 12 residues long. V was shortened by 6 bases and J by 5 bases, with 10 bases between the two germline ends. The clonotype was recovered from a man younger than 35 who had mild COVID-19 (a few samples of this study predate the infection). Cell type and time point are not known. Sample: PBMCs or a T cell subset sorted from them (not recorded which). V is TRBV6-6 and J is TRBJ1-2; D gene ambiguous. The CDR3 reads CASSPVAYGYTF. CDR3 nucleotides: TGTGCCAGCAGCCCTGTCGCGTATGGCTACACCTTC.